A selection of T cell receptor beta chains follows, all from one sample in a study of blood T cell repertoires in COVID-19. The protocol was immunoSEQ multiplex PCR, while the TCRdb copy is restricted to in-frame clones and leaves out a portion. The sample holds 150,000 or so clones, around 80% seen once. Input material: PBMCs or T cells enriched from blood (not recorded which). The receptors were gathered from a woman between 55 and 75 years old who had recovered from COVID-19. Each CDR3 is given without its conserved first and last residue.

V	J	CDR3
TRBV29-1	TRBJ1-1	SVDLGGRGTEAF
TRBV28	TRBJ1-1	ASTIKGVRNTEAF
TRBV19	TRBJ1-3	ASSIGGSSGNTIY
TRBV19	TRBJ1-2	ASRTEELYGYT
TRBV5-3	TRBJ2-1	ARSLNRGNEQF
TRBV2	TRBJ2-3	ASSTGTGRTDTQY
TRBV19	TRBJ1-6	ASSPALGMHNSPLH
TRBV7-9	TRBJ1-2	ASSSGSNYGYT
TRBV6-5	TRBJ1-5	ASGDRAQNQPQH
TRBV5-4	TRBJ1-1	ASRGGGVMNTEAF
TRBV28	TRBJ2-7	ATRGTATTQQY
TRBV5-4	TRBJ2-7	ASSLSLKLGQGIRAREQY
TRBV28	TRBJ1-2	ASISTGQGSGGYT
TRBV7-2	TRBJ2-1	ASSPQWAGGYNEQF
TRBV5-1	TRBJ2-7	ASSLGQGNNEQY
TRBV3-1/TRBV3-2	TRBJ1-2	ASSLGPATTGSNGYT
TRBV6-4	TRBJ1-1	ASSRDTNTEAF
TRBV15	TRBJ1-4	ATGWNRGANEKLF
TRBV19	TRBJ2-1	ASSQGQGSYNEQF
TRBV6-2/TRBV6-3	TRBJ2-7	ASSGVPSRGLHHEQY
TRBV29-1	TRBJ1-1	SARTGSNTEAF
TRBV12-3/TRBV12-4	TRBJ1-1	ASSLAENTEAF
TRBV6-5	TRBJ1-1	ASASDSLNTEAF
TRBV12-5	TRBJ1-1	ASGWGRETEAF
TRBV19	TRBJ1-2	ASSTPGLNYGYT
TRBV5-5	TRBJ2-5	ASSLTPNQETQY
TRBV28	TRBJ1-5	ASSSLGAQH